These 26 T cell receptor beta chains came from one sample sequenced in a study of technical replicates of blood from a handful of donors. The repertoire was sequenced with immunoSEQ multiplex PCR; TCRdb's copy has only in-frame clones and lacks some. The table records roughly 60,000 clones, approximately 94% of them present only once. Material for sequencing was PBMCs. These receptors all stem from a human donor in good health. Some clones in this sample may be carry-over from other donors' samples.

The V and J genes are TRBV7-9 and TRBJ1-6; D unclear. Trimming removed 5 bases from V and 5 bases from J, with 16 bases in between. From germline, CDR1 is SEHNR and CDR2 FQNEAQ (reference sequence). The CDR3 is 16 residues long. CDR3 residues: CASSQEAAGNNSPLHF. In nucleotides, the CDR3 is TGTGCCAGCAGCCAGGAAGCAGCTGGTAATAATTCACCCCTCCACTTT.

The J gene is TRBJ1-2, the V gene TRBV27; 7 bases are a match to TRBD1. The germline gives CDR1 MNHEY, CDR2 SMNVEV (reference sequence). CDR3 size: 14 residues. After removal of 6 bases from V and 3 bases from J, the junction contained 7 bases not matched to a gene. CDR3 amino acids: CASSVVQGHYGYTF. The CDR3 region has the DNA TGTGCCAGCAGCGTGGTACAGGGGCACTATGGCTACACCTTC.

This sequence joins TRBV5-4 and TRBJ2-5; D is possibly TRBD2 (5 bases). Germline V CDR1 and CDR2: SGHNT, YYREEE (reference sequence). This CDR3 is 13 amino acids long. Trimming took off 1 base at V and 3 bases at J, with 7 bases between the two ends. Here the CDR3 DNA reads TGTGCCAGCAGCTTGTTCGGGAAAGAGACCCAGTACTTC. It encodes CASSLFGKETQYF.

A few counts support this clone. The CDR3 DNA is TGTGCCAGCAGTGAAAGAAGCAGGTCTGGCTACACCTTC. Its translation is CASSERSRSGYTF. The V gene is TRBV6-1, the J gene TRBJ1-2; no definite D call. CDR3 size: 13 residues. The germline V gene encodes CDR1 MNHNS and CDR2 SASEGT. Trimming cost V 2 bases and J 7 bases, with 11 bases left between them.

This clone was found once. The chain is built from TRBV10-1 and TRBJ1-5, with D possibly matching TRBD1 (6 bases). V shed 6 bases and J shed 2 bases, with 20 bases lying between them. The CDR3 extends over 17 amino acids. Germline loops: CDR1 WNHNN, CDR2 SYGVQD (reference sequence). The CDR3 bases are TGCGCCAGCAGAGGGAGGGGGGGCCAAAGGGGCAATCAGCCCCAGCATTTT. Amino acid sequence: CASRGRGGQRGNQPQHF.

CDR3 sequence reads: CASSRDYGYTF. CDR3 DNA: TGTGCCAGCAGCCGGGACTATGGCTACACCTTC. J is TRBJ1-2 and V is TRBV7-2; no firm D call. Germline V gene sequence: CDR1 SGHTA, CDR2 FQGNSA. V was clipped by 5 bases and J by 3 bases, with 4 bases between them. There are 11 residues in the CDR3.

The chain is built from TRBV18 and TRBJ2-7; 9 nucleotides agree with TRBD2. Germline V gene sequence: CDR1 KGHSH, CDR2 LQKENI. Trimming removed 4 bases from V and 5 bases from J; junction bases left unmatched: 6. The CDR3 covers 14 residues. The CDR3 reads CASSQRTSADEQYF. In DNA, the CDR3 is TGTGCCAGCTCACAACGGACTAGCGCAGACGAGCAGTACTTC.

This clone has a single count. V usage is TRBV7-8 and J usage is TRBJ2-7; D may be TRBD2 (7 bases). The CDR3 runs 13 residues. Germline V gene data show CDR1 as SGHVS and CDR2 as FQNEAQ. The germline V and J ends were trimmed by 5 bases and 5 bases, with 13 bases remaining between them. DNA of the CDR3: TGTGCCAGCAGCGCTAGGGAGGGGGACGAGCAGTACTTC. It translates to CASSAREGDEQYF.

The chain links TRBV11-3 to TRBJ1-6; tentatively, D is TRBD1 (5 bases). Trimming removed 4 bases from V and 9 bases from J, with 10 bases in between. This CDR3 contains 13 residues. Germline CDR1 reads SGHNT; CDR2 reads YENEEA. The CDR3 DNA is TGTGCCAGCAGCTCAGCCGGGGGTTCACCCCTCCACTTT. It translates to CASSSAGGSPLHF.

The chain uses TRBV29-1 and TRBJ2-5, with D unclear. The CDR3 is 10 residues long. Germline CDR1 reads SQVTM; CDR2 reads ANQGSEA. The CDR3 DNA follows: TGCGGCGACTTGTTAAAGACCCAGTACTTC. It codes for CGDLLKTQYF.

The rearrangement joins TRBV4-2 to TRBJ2-1; TRBD1 might be the D (5 bases). Germline V gives CDR1 LGHNA, CDR2 YNFKEQ. Trimming left V 0 bases short and J 0 bases short, with 18 bases between. The CDR3 is 19 amino acids. In nucleotides, the CDR3 is TGTGCCAGCAGCCAAGACAGGGCGTATTCCATTTCCTCCTACAATGAGCAGTTCTTC. Its translation: CASSQDRAYSISSYNEQFF.

The chain employs TRBV7-9 and TRBJ2-3; 9 bases fit TRBD2. CDR1 and CDR2 (germline): SEHNR, FQNEAQ (reference sequence). The CDR3 sequence is 17 residues long. V lost 4 bases, J lost 4 bases, and 12 bases stayed unmatched. The DNA for the CDR3 is TGTGCCAGCAGCTCCGGGACTAGCAGGGACTTCTCAGATACGCAGTATTTT. Its protein is CASSSGTSRDFSDTQYF.

The rearrangement links TRBV6-5 to TRBJ1-1, with D maybe TRBD1 (6 bases). Germline V gene data show CDR1 as MNHEY and CDR2 as SVGAGI. CDR3 length equals 14 residues. Trimming shortened V by 6 bases and J by 0 bases, and 11 bases separated the two germline ends. The CDR3 DNA is TGTGCCAGCAGGCGTACAGGGATGAACACTGAAGCTTTCTTT. It translates to CASRRTGMNTEAFF.

The V gene is TRBV6-5, the J gene TRBJ2-5; 8 bases match TRBD2. CDR1 and CDR2 from the germline V gene are MNHEY and SVGAGI. The ends lost 7 bases at V and 4 bases at J; junction bases unmatched: 11. The CDR3 consists of 15 residues. CDR3: CASTPSGRDRETQYF. In DNA form, the CDR3 reads TGTGCCAGCACCCCGAGCGGGAGAGATAGAGAGACCCAGTACTTC.

The chain recombines TRBV4-3 with TRBJ2-3, with a possible D match to TRBD2 (7 bases). This CDR3 has 14 residues. Trimming removed 5 bases from V and 5 bases from J, with 14 bases in between. Germline V gene data show CDR1 as LGHNA and CDR2 as YSLEER. The CDR3 region is CASSTGGLGDTQYF. The CDR3 nucleotides read TGCGCCAGCAGCACCGGGGGGCTTGGAGATACGCAGTATTTT.

The V and J genes are TRBV5-1 and TRBJ2-3; 8 nucleotides agree with TRBD1. V dropped 4 bases and J dropped 3; count of bases not matched to a gene: 10. This CDR3 spans 16 amino acids. The V gene's germline CDR1 is SGHRS and CDR2 YFSETQ. CDR3 nucleotides: TGCGCCAGCAGCGCGACAGGGGAAGGAAAAACAGATACGCAGTATTTT. This sequence encodes CASSATGEGKTDTQYF.

V usage is TRBV7-6 and J usage is TRBJ2-2, with TRBD2 matching over 12 bases. The CDR3 has 17 amino acids. The junction had 4 bases not matched to a gene; V was cut back by 5 bases and J by 0 bases. Germline CDR1 SGHVS, CDR2 FNYEAQ. Here the CDR3 DNA reads TGTGCCAGCAGCAGACGACTAGCGGGAGCGAACACCGGGGAGCTGTTTTTT. Amino acid sequence: CASSRRLAGANTGELFF.

This chain links TRBV6-5 with TRBJ1-4; 9 nucleotides agree with TRBD1. CDR1 and CDR2 (germline): MNHEY, SVGAGI. The length of the CDR3 is 14 residues. Germline trimming cut 4 bases from V and 14 bases from J; bases unmatched to any gene: 11. The CDR3 DNA reads TGTGCCAGCAGTTCGGACAGGGGACCTCTTGGGCTGTTTTTT. It translates to CASSSDRGPLGLFF.

Comments on this clone: One junction end disagrees with the germline gene, perhaps due to a read error. The genes are TRBV7-8 and TRBJ2-5; D might be TRBD1 (6 bases). From germline, CDR1 is SGHVS and CDR2 FQNEAQ. The CDR3 sequence is 12 residues long. The CDR3 is CASSLTGNPNDF. The CDR3 coding sequence is TGTGCCAGCAGCTTAACAGGGAATCCGAACGACTTC.

The genes are TRBV5-1 and TRBJ2-5; TRBD2 matches at 9 bases. V gave up 2 bases and J gave up 3 bases; unmatched junction bases: 5. The CDR3 covers 15 residues. CDR1 SGHRS and CDR2 YFSETQ come from the germline V gene. The CDR3 region is CASSFGSGSEETQYF. The CDR3 nucleotides read TGCGCCAGCAGCTTTGGTAGCGGGAGTGAAGAGACCCAGTACTTC.

The rearrangement links TRBV7-9 to TRBJ2-7, with 8 bases aligning to TRBD2. The CDR3 covers 16 residues. V shed 5 bases, J shed 2 bases, and the junction held 11 bases outside the gene matches. Germline V gives CDR1 SEHNR, CDR2 FQNEAQ (reference sequence). CDR3 sequence reads: CASSRPIAGKAYEQYF. CDR3 DNA sequence: TGTGCCAGCAGCCGACCAATAGCGGGGAAGGCCTACGAGCAGTACTTC.

The chain has TRBV15 and TRBJ2-7, with TRBD1 identical over 9 bases. Germline CDR1 is LNHNV and CDR2 is YYDKDF (reference sequence). This CDR3 comprises 13 residues. Germline trimming cut 5 bases from V and 4 bases from J; bases unmatched to any gene: 3. The CDR3 region is CATSGGTGYEQYF. For the CDR3, the DNA is TGTGCCACCAGCGGCGGGACAGGGTACGAGCAGTACTTC.

This clone was found once. The chain has TRBV29-1 and TRBJ2-3; D is unresolved. Germline loops: CDR1 SQVTM, CDR2 ANQGSEA. V lost 0 bases and J lost 4, with 5 bases in between. The CDR3 is 12 residues long. CDR3 amino acids: CSVEDLSDTQYF. For the CDR3, the DNA is TGCAGCGTTGAAGATCTCTCAGATACGCAGTATTTT.

The chain couples TRBV4-1 to TRBJ2-5; weak D call: TRBD2 (6 bases). The germline V gene has CDR1 MGHRA and CDR2 YSYEKL. The CDR3 sequence is 15 residues long. Trimming removed 1 base at V and 5 bases at J, with 14 bases between. The CDR3 region has the DNA TGCGCCAGCAGCCAAGGGTGGACGGGAGCGGAGACCCAGTACTTC. Amino acids: CASSQGWTGAETQYF.

This sequence joins TRBV9 and TRBJ2-3; tentative D call: TRBD1 (5 bases). V was trimmed by 7 bases and J by 1 base, leaving 13 bases between them. The germline V gene has CDR1 SGDLS and CDR2 YYNGEE. The CDR3 totals 14 residues. DNA for the CDR3: TGTGCCAGCTCCTCTTGGGGCGGCACAGATACGCAGTATTTT. This translates into CASSSWGGTDTQYF.

V is TRBV11-2 and J is TRBJ2-7; tentative D call: TRBD1 (6 bases). Trimming removed 1 base from V and 2 bases from J, with 12 bases in between. The CDR3 sequence is 15 residues long. Germline V gene lookup returns CDR1 SGHAT and CDR2 FQNNGV. CDR3 nucleotides: TGTGCCAGCAGCTTAGCCTCAGGGGCCCCCTACGAGCAGTACTTC. It encodes CASSLASGAPYEQYF. Filled out from reference TRBV11-2 and TRBJ2-7, the complete variable domain reads EAGVAQSPRYKIIEKRQSVAFWCNPISGHATLYWYQQILGQGPKLLIQFQNNGVVDDSQLPKDRFSAERLKGVDSTLKIQPAKLEDSAVYLCASSLASGAPYEQYFGPGTRLTVT.